This TCR beta chain was captured in a study of T cell responses to AZD1222 COVID-19 vaccine. V lost 2 bases, J lost 0 bases, and 3 bases lay in between. CDR1 is SGHRS and CDR2 is YFSETQ in the germline V gene. The CDR3 loop spans 12 amino acids. TCRdb's copy holds only in-frame clones and misses some; the assay was immunoSEQ multiplex PCR. The sample holds some 45,000 clones; less than 95% are singletons and the top ten take about a third. This chain links TRBV5-1 with TRBJ2-7; no firm D call. Specimen: peripheral blood, collected 28 days after the second AZD1222 dose. The sequence was obtained from an adult who received the AZD1222 COVID-19 vaccine. CDR3 residues: CASSLRSYEQYF. In nucleotides, the CDR3 is TGCGCCAGCAGCTTACGCTCCTACGAGCAGTACTTC.